These 11 T cell receptor beta chains were all obtained from the same sample, sequenced in a study of T cell changes during pregnancy in multiple sclerosis. Method: immunoSEQ multiplex PCR; TCRdb's copy keeps in-frame clones and lacks some. The table has over 85,000 clones, about nine tenths seen once; the top ten hold more than 1.5%. Sequences were derived from peripheral blood, sampled after pregnancy. Every receptor here comes from a female donor in good health, enrolled as a control in a pregnancy study.

This rearrangement joins TRBV4-1 to TRBJ1-2, with 7 bases that match TRBD1. This CDR3 comprises 16 residues. In germline, CDR1 is MGHRA, CDR2 YSYEKL. The trim removed 0 bases at V and 5 bases at J, leaving 9 bases unmatched. CDR3 DNA sequence: TGCGCCAGCAGCCAAGAAATGGGACAGTCTCCGTATGGCTACACCTTC. Translation gives CASSQEMGQSPYGYTF.

This clone was counted once. At one boundary the junction diverges from the germline segment, which might be a read error. The V and J genes are TRBV5-4 and TRBJ2-7; weak D call: TRBD2 (5 bases). Germline V gene sequence: CDR1 SGHNT, CDR2 YYREEE (reference sequence). The CDR3 extends over 13 amino acids. This CDR3 is CASSQDRRGDLYF. The CDR3, as DNA: TGCGCCAGCAGCCAAGACCGCCGGGGAGACCTGTACTTC.

This chain connects TRBV5-4 to TRBJ1-2; D ambiguous. Per germline, CDR1 SGHNT and CDR2 YYREEE (reference sequence). The CDR3 contains 13 residues. V lost 0 bases to trimming and J lost 1 base, with 4 bases between them. The CDR3 spells CASSLDSNYGYTF. DNA of the CDR3: TGTGCCAGCAGCTTGGACAGTAACTATGGCTACACCTTC. Based on the CDR3 plus reference TRBV5-4 and TRBJ1-2, the full variable domain is ETGVTQSPTHLIKTRGQQVTLRCSSQSGHNTVSWYQQALGQGPQFIFQYYREEENGRGNFPPRFSGLQFPNYSSELNVNALELDDSALYLCASSLDSNYGYTFGSGTRLTVV.

This clone came up once. The rearrangement uses TRBV5-4 and TRBJ2-6; D is perhaps TRBD1 or TRBD2 (6 bases each). Germline V gives CDR1 SGHNT, CDR2 YYREEE (reference sequence). V lost 4 bases, J lost 0 bases, and 14 bases lay in between. This CDR3 is built from 17 residues. CDR3 in DNA: TGTGCCAGCAGCCTGGGGGCGGGGAGCTCTGGGGCCAACGTCCTGACTTTC. As protein: CASSLGAGSSGANVLTF.

This clone was seen once. The gene calls are TRBV5-4 and TRBJ2-7, with unresolved D. V was shortened by 1 base and J by 6 bases, with 5 bases between the two germline ends. CDR3 length: 11 amino acids. Germline assignment: CDR1 SGHNT and CDR2 YYREEE (reference sequence). The CDR3 region is CASSLFSEQYF. CDR3 in DNA: TGTGCCAGCAGCTTGTTCTCCGAGCAGTACTTC.

This rearrangement joins TRBV6-5 to TRBJ1-1, with 7 positions matching TRBD1. The CDR3 extends over 13 amino acids. Germline values: CDR1 MNHEY, CDR2 SVGAGI. V shed 10 bases and J 3 bases; nucleotides not matched to a gene: 8. The CDR3 sequence: CATLGGGDTEAFF. CDR3 bases: TGTGCCACCCTAGGAGGGGGCGACACTGAAGCTTTCTTT.

The genes are TRBV2 and TRBJ2-2, with TRBD1 as a possible D gene (6 bases). CDR3 length: 15 amino acids. CDR1 and CDR2 from the germline V gene are SNHLY and FYNNEI. V was cut by 3 bases and J by 4 bases, with 12 bases left in between. CDR3 loop: CASSEAGAGTGELFF. The CDR3 DNA is TGTGCCAGCAGTGAGGCAGGGGCGGGCACCGGGGAGCTGTTTTTT.

The chain uses TRBV7-9 and TRBJ2-1; 7 nucleotides match TRBD1. Germline V lookup: CDR1 SEHNR, CDR2 FQNEAQ (reference sequence). This CDR3 spans 14 amino acids. Trimming at V came to 3 bases and at J to 4 bases, leaving 3 bases not matched to a gene. The CDR3 bases are TGTGCCAGCAGCTTCCGGGACAGATACAATGAGCAGTTCTTC. Translating it yields CASSFRDRYNEQFF.

V usage is TRBV5-4 and J usage is TRBJ2-7; the match to TRBD1 covers 7 bases. The CDR3 length is 13 residues. The V and J ends lost 2 bases and 4 bases, in that order; junction bases with no gene match: 3. Looked up from germline, CDR1 is SGHNT and CDR2 is YYREEE (reference sequence). CDR3 coding DNA: TGTGCCAGCAGCTTTACAGGGGCATACGAGCAGTACTTC. It encodes CASSFTGAYEQYF.

The chain joins TRBV19 to TRBJ2-1; D is perhaps TRBD2 (6 bases). Trimming cost V 6 bases and J 4 bases, with 13 bases left between them. Looked up from germline, CDR1 is LNHDA and CDR2 is SQIVND (reference sequence). The CDR3 consists of 14 residues. Here the CDR3 reads CASRSAGLYNEQFF. CDR3 sequence (DNA): TGTGCCAGTAGATCAGCGGGTCTTTACAATGAGCAGTTCTTC.

This chain connects TRBV29-1 to TRBJ1-1; D unclear. CDR1 and CDR2 (germline): SQVTM, ANQGSEA. Trimming took 1 base from V and 3 from J, leaving 15 bases between them. The CDR3 is made up of 15 amino acids. The CDR3 sequence is CSVEVGRGPDTEAFF. The CDR3 nucleotides read TGCAGCGTTGAAGTAGGGCGCGGGCCGGACACTGAAGCTTTCTTT.